Each of the 16 T cell receptor beta chains below was sequenced from the same sample in a study of T cell responses to AZD1222 COVID-19 vaccine. Sequencing used immunoSEQ multiplex PCR; TCRdb keeps in-frame clones, though not all of them. Altogether about 110,000 clones are present, around 90% being singletons, with the ten largest covering 6.5% to 8%. This material consisted of peripheral blood, taken on day 0 of AZD1222 vaccination. The receptors shown here come from an adult in good health.

The chain has TRBV7-8 and TRBJ1-5; TRBD1 might be the D (6 bases). The CDR3 has 16 amino acids. Germline CDR1 is SGHVS and CDR2 is FQNEAQ. Trimming cost V 1 base and J 2 bases, with 12 bases left between them. CDR3 sequence: CASSLESGEGNQPQHF. For the CDR3, the DNA is TGTGCCAGCAGCTTAGAGTCAGGGGAGGGCAATCAGCCCCAGCATTTT.

J is TRBJ2-3 and V is TRBV9, with D perhaps TRBD1 (6 bases). Germline lookup yields CDR1 SGDLS and CDR2 YYNGEE. The CDR3 has 14 residues. V lost 3 bases to trimming and J lost 4 bases, with 12 bases between them. The CDR3 bases are TGTGCCAGCAGCGCTTCAGGGGAGTCAGATACGCAGTATTTT. Its translation: CASSASGESDTQYF. Variable domain in full (rest from reference TRBV9 and TRBJ2-3): DSGVTQTPKHLITATGQRVTLRCSPRSGDLSVYWYQQSLDQGLQFLIQYYNGEERAKGNILERFSAQQFPDLHSELNLSSLELGDSALYFCASSASGESDTQYFGPGTRLTVL.

In nucleotides, the CDR3 is TGTGCCAGCAGCCAAGCCCTCGGAAGGGCCCCGTACTTC. Translation: CASSQALGRAPYF. The chain employs TRBV3-1 (or the pseudogene TRBV3-2) and TRBJ2-7; D unclear. With 1 base removed from V and 12 bases from J, the gap between germline ends came to 16 bases. The germline gives CDR1 LGHDT, CDR2 YNNKEL (reference sequence). The CDR3 consists of 13 residues.

The V call is TRBV4-2, the J call TRBJ2-7; D may be TRBD1 or TRBD2 (5 bases each). Trimming shortened V by 3 bases and J by 1 base, and 13 bases separated the two germline ends. The V gene's germline CDR1 is LGHNA and CDR2 YNFKEQ. The CDR3 spans 15 residues. The CDR3 region has the DNA TGTGCCAGCAGCCAGTTGGGGGTGGGATCCTACGAGCAGTACTTC. Translation gives CASSQLGVGSYEQYF.

The V gene is TRBV28, the J gene TRBJ2-5; D remains ambiguous. CDR1 is MDHEN, CDR2 SYDVKM, per germline. This CDR3 comprises 14 residues. Between the trimmed V and J ends, which lost 5 bases and 1 base, there was a span of 11 bases. CDR3 region: CASSRLEIQETQYF. CDR3 in DNA: TGTGCCAGCAGTAGGCTAGAGATCCAAGAGACCCAGTACTTC.

V gene TRBV28 combines with J gene TRBJ1-3; unclear D gene. CDR1 and CDR2 (germline): MDHEN, SYDVKM. Trimming pared 5 bases from V and 2 bases from J, leaving 13 bases between. The CDR3 is 15 residues long. The CDR3 nucleotides read TGTGCCAGCAGTCCCTCCGGGCGGGCTGGAAACACCATATATTTT. Amino acid sequence: CASSPSGRAGNTIYF.

V gene TRBV14 combines with J gene TRBJ1-2; TRBD1 might be the D (5 bases). Trimming removed 0 bases at V and 8 bases at J, with 10 bases between. The CDR3 runs to 13 residues. The germline V gene has CDR1 SGHDN and CDR2 FVKESK. CDR3 in amino acids: CASSQDRAGGYTF. The CDR3 coding sequence is TGTGCCAGCAGCCAAGACAGGGCAGGGGGCTACACCTTC. The whole variable domain, remainder taken from reference TRBV14 and TRBJ1-2, is EAGVTQFPSHSVIEKGQTVTLRCDPISGHDNLYWYRRVMGKEIKFLLHFVKESKQDESGMPNNRFLAERTGGTYSTLKVQPAELEDSGVYFCASSQDRAGGYTFGSGTRLTVV.

The genes are TRBV10-3 and TRBJ1-1; tentative D call: TRBD1 (6 bases). The CDR3 sequence is 16 residues long. The germline V gene encodes CDR1 ENHRY and CDR2 SYGVKD. The germline V and J ends were trimmed by 3 bases and 0 bases, with 14 bases remaining between them. The CDR3 is CAISDRTANMNTEAFF. CDR3 DNA: TGTGCCATCAGTGATCGGACAGCCAACATGAACACTGAAGCTTTCTTT.

This clone was observed a handful of times. The V and J genes are TRBV28 and TRBJ2-2, with a possible D match to TRBD2 (6 bases). V was trimmed by 2 bases and J by 5 bases, leaving 6 bases between them. Germline V gene data show CDR1 as MDHEN and CDR2 as SYDVKM. The CDR3 spans 13 residues. The CDR3 DNA is TGTGCCAGCAGTTTAGCGGGGACCGGGGAGCTGTTTTTT. Protein sequence: CASSLAGTGELFF.

The chain carries TRBV5-1 and TRBJ2-1; 10 bases map to TRBD2. Looked up from germline, CDR1 is SGHRS and CDR2 is YFSETQ. This CDR3 is built from 18 residues. Trimming at V came to 0 bases and at J to 2 bases, leaving 8 bases not matched to a gene. The CDR3 DNA sequence: TGCGCCAGCAGCTTGGCAGCGGGAGGGGGTCGGGCCTACAATGAGCAGTTCTTC. Translation: CASSLAAGGGRAYNEQFF.

This sequence joins TRBV19 and TRBJ1-1, with 10 bases lining up with TRBD1. J gave up 3 bases and V 3 bases, and 7 bases lay outside the gene matches. Looked up from germline, CDR1 is LNHDA and CDR2 is SQIVND (reference sequence). The CDR3 length is 16 residues. The CDR3 DNA reads as TGTGCCAGTAGTATCGGATTGGGACAGGGGCACACTGAAGCTTTCTTT. It codes for CASSIGLGQGHTEAFF.

The J gene is TRBJ2-7, the V gene TRBV5-8; 8 bases fit TRBD2. Germline V gene data show CDR1 as SGHTS and CDR2 as YDEGEE. V dropped 7 bases and J dropped 4; count of bases not matched to a gene: 13. This CDR3 region has 15 residues. The CDR3 spells CASSTGGLAGYEQYF. The CDR3 nucleotides are TGTGCCAGCTCCACCGGGGGGCTAGCGGGTTACGAGCAGTACTTC. The whole variable domain, remainder taken from reference TRBV5-8 and TRBJ2-7, is EAGVTQSPTHLIKTRGQQATLRCSPISGHTSVYWYQQALGLGLQFLLWYDEGEERNRGNFPPRFSGRQFPNYSSELNVNALELEDSALYLCASSTGGLAGYEQYFGPGTRLTVT.

The gene calls are TRBV28 and TRBJ1-5; 7 bases match TRBD1. Trimming cost V 2 bases and J 5 bases; bases outside gene matches: 6. The V gene's germline CDR1 is MDHEN and CDR2 SYDVKM. The CDR3 is made up of 15 amino acids. The CDR3 reads CASSLGSGGDQPQHF. CDR3 sequence (DNA): TGTGCCAGCAGTTTAGGTTCAGGGGGGGATCAGCCCCAGCATTTT.

This clone was seen a few times. CDR3 sequence (DNA): TGTGCCAGCAGTTCCGTGGGGAGGGGGCTCGGTCAGCCCCAGCATTTT. It codes for CASSSVGRGLGQPQHF. The chain uses TRBV28 and TRBJ1-5, with TRBD1 matching over 7 bases. The ends lost 4 bases at V and 6 bases at J; junction bases unmatched: 12. The CDR3 sequence is 16 residues long. Germline values: CDR1 MDHEN, CDR2 SYDVKM.

The chain carries TRBV5-1 and TRBJ2-7, with 10 bases aligning to TRBD1. The CDR3 consists of 15 residues. V was pared by 4 bases and J by 7 bases, with 11 bases of the junction left unmatched. From germline, CDR1 is SGHRS and CDR2 YFSETQ. Here the CDR3 reads CASSMTGGASGEQYF. CDR3 sequence (DNA): TGCGCCAGCAGCATGACAGGGGGCGCTTCGGGAGAGCAGTACTTC. Complete variable domain (other parts from reference TRBV5-1 and TRBJ2-7): KAGVTQTPRYLIKTRGQQVTLSCSPISGHRSVSWYQQTPGQGLQFLFEYFSETQRNKGNFPGRFSGRQFSNSRSEMNVSTLELGDSALYLCASSMTGGASGEQYFGPGTRLTVT.

V usage is TRBV6-4 and J usage is TRBJ2-1, with 15 bases matching TRBD2. V gave up 1 base and J gave up 7 bases; unmatched junction bases: 11. CDR3 length: 19 amino acids. Germline assignment: CDR1 MRHNA and CDR2 SNTAGT. The CDR3 protein is CASSDFGLAGGRPSNEQFF. The CDR3 bases are TGTGCCAGCAGTGACTTTGGACTAGCGGGAGGGAGACCCTCGAATGAGCAGTTCTTC.